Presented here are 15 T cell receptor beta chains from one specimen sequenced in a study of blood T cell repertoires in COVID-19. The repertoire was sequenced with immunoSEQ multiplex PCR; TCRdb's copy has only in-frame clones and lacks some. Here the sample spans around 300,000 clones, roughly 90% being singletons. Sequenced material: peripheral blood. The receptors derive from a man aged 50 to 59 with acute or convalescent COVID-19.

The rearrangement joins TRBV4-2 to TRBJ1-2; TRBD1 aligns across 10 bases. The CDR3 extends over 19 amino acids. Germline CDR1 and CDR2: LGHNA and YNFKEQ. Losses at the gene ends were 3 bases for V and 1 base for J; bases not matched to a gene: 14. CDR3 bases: TGTGCCAGCAGCCACCCGACCCCGGGACAGGGGACTCGTAACTATGGCTACACCTTC. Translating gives CASSHPTPGQGTRNYGYTF.

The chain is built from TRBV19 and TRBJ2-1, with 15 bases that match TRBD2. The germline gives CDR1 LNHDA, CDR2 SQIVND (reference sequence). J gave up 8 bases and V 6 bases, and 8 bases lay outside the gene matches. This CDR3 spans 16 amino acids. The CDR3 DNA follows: TGTGCCAGTAGGCTGAGGACTAGCGGGGGGGCCGATGAGCAGTTCTTC. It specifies CASRLRTSGGADEQFF.

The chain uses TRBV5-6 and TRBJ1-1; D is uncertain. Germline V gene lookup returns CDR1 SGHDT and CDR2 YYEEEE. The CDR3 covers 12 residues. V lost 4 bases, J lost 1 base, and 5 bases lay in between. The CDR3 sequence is CASSAQNTEAFF. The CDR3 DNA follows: TGTGCCAGCAGCGCGCAGAACACTGAAGCTTTCTTT.

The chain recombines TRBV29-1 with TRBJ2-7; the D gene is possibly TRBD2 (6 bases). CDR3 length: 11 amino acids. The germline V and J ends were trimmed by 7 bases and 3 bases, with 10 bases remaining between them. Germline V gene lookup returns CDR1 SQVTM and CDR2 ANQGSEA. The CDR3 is CSGLENYEQYF. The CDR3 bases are TGCAGCGGACTAGAAAACTACGAGCAGTACTTC.

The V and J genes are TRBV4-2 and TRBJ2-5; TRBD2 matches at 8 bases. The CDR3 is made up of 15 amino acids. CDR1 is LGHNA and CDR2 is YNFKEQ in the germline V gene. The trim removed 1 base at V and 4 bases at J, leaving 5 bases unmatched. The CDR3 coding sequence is TGTGCCAGCAGCCAAGGACTAGCGCGGGGAGAGACCCAGTACTTC. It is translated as CASSQGLARGETQYF.

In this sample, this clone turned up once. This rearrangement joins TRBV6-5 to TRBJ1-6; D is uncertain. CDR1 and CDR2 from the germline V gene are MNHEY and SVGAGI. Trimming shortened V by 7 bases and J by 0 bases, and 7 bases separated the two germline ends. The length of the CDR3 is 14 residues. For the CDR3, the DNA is TGTGCCAGCAAGGAGGGCTCCTATAATTCACCCCTCCACTTT. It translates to CASKEGSYNSPLHF.

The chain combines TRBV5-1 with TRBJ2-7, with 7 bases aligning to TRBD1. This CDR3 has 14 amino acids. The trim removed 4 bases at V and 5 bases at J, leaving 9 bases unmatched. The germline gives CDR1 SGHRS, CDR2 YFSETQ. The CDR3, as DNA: TGCGCCAGCAGCGGGACAGCCCAAAGGGACGAGCAGTACTTC. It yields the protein CASSGTAQRDEQYF.

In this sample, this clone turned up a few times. The CDR3 nucleotides read TGCGCCAGCAGCCCCCGGGGAGGCGGGTCCTCCTCTGGAAACACCATATATTTT. As protein: CASSPRGGGSSSGNTIYF. This chain joins TRBV5-1 and TRBJ1-3; no firm D call. Germline V gene sequence: CDR1 SGHRS, CDR2 YFSETQ. CDR3 size: 18 residues. V was shortened by 4 bases and J by 0 bases, with 20 bases between the two germline ends. The whole variable domain, filled in from reference TRBV5-1 and TRBJ1-3, reads KAGVTQTPRYLIKTRGQQVTLSCSPISGHRSVSWYQQTPGQGLQFLFEYFSETQRNKGNFPGRFSGRQFSNSRSEMNVSTLELGDSALYLCASSPRGGGSSSGNTIYFGEGSWLTVV.

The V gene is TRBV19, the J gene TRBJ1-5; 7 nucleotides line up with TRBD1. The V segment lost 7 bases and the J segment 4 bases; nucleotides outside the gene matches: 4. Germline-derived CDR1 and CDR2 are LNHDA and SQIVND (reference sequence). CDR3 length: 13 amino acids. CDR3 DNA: TGTGCCAGTAACGACAGGGAGAATCAGCCCCAGCATTTT. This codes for CASNDRENQPQHF. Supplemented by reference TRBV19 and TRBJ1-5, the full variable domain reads DGGITQSPKYLFRKEGQNVTLSCEQNLNHDAMYWYRQDPGQGLRLIYYSQIVNDFQKGDIAEGYSVSREKKESFPLTVTSAQKNPTAFYLCASNDRENQPQHFGDGTRLSIL.

As DNA, the CDR3 is TGTGCCAGCAGCCCCGACAGGCACTATGGCTACACCTTC. Protein sequence: CASSPDRHYGYTF. This chain uses TRBV28 with TRBJ1-2; TRBD1 is a possible D gene (6 bases). The ends were cut back, 6 bases at V and 3 bases at J, with 11 bases in the middle. The germline V gene encodes CDR1 MDHEN and CDR2 SYDVKM. This CDR3 contains 13 residues.

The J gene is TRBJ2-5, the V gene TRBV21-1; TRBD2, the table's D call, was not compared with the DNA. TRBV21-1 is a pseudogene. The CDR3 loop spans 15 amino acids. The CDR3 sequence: CASSKAAGQEETQYF. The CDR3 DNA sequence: TGTGCCAGCAGCAAAGCTGCGGGTCAGGAAGAGACCCAGTACTTC.

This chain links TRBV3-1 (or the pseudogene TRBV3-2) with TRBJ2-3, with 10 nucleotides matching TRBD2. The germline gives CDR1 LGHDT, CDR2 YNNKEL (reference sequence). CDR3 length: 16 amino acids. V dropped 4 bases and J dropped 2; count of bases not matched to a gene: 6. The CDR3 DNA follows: TGTGCCAGCAGCCTGTTTACTAGCGGGGTCACAGATACGCAGTATTTT. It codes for CASSLFTSGVTDTQYF.

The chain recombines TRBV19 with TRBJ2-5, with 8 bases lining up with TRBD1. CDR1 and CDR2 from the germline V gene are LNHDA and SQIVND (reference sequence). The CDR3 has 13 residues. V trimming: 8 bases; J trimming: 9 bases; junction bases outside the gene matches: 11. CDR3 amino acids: CASGGQGSRAQYF. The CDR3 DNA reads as TGTGCCAGTGGCGGACAGGGTAGTCGGGCCCAGTACTTC.

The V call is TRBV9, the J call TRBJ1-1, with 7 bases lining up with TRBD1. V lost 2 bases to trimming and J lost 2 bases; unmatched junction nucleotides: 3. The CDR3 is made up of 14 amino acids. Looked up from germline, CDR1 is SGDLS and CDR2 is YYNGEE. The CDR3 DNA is TGTGCCAGCAGCGTCACAGGGGAAAACACTGAAGCTTTCTTT. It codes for CASSVTGENTEAFF.

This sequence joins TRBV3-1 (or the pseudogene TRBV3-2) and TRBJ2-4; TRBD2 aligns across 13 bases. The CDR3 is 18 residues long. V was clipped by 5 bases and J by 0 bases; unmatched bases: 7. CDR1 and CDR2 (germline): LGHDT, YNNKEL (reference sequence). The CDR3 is CASSTGLAGTLAKNIQYF. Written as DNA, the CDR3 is TGTGCCAGCAGCACGGGACTAGCGGGGACTTTAGCCAAAAACATTCAGTACTTC.